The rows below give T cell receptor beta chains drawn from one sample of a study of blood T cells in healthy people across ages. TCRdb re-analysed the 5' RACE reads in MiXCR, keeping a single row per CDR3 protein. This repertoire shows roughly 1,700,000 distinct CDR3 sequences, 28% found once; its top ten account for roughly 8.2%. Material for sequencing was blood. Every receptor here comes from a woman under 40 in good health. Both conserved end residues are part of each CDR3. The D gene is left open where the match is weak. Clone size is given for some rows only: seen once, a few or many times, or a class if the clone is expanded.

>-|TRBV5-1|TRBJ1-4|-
CASSLEQSNEKLFF
TGCGCCAGCAGCTTGGAACAGAGTAATGAAAAACTGTTTTTT
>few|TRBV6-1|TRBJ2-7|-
CAGSEWGGAYEQYF
TGTGCCGGCAGCGAATGGGGCGGAGCCTACGAGCAGTACTTC
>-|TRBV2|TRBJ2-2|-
CASSDPVPDLPSDIGELFF
TGTGCCAGCAGTGATCCCGTCCCAGACCTCCCGTCTGATATCGGGGAGCTGTTTTTT
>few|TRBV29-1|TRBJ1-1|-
CSVEDAGLNTEAFF
TGCAGCGTTGAAGATGCAGGGCTGAACACTGAAGCTTTCTTT
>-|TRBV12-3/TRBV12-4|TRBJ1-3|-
CASSLRDLGRSGNTIYF
TGTGCCAGCAGTCTTAGGGACTTGGGAAGGTCTGGAAACACCATATATTTT
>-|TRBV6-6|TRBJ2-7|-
CASSSEAIRSYEQYF
TGTGCCAGCAGTTCAGAGGCAATCCGATCCTACGAGCAGTACTTC
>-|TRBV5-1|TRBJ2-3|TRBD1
CASRHLDRGTTDTQYF
TGCGCCAGCAGGCACCTGGACAGGGGAACCACAGATACGCAGTATTTT
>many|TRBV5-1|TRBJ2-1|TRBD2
CASSLRLAEGNEQFF
TGCGCCAGCAGCCTGAGACTAGCGGAGGGAAATGAGCAGTTCTTC
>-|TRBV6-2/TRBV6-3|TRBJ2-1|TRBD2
CASSQTDSGSKYGEQFF
TGTGCCAGCAGCCAAACCGATAGCGGGAGCAAATACGGTGAGCAGTTCTTC
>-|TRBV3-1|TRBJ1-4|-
CASSQVHRSTNEKLFF
TGTGCCAGCAGCCAAGTACATAGGAGCACTAATGAAAAACTGTTTTTT
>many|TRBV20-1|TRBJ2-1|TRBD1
CSAPDRARINEQFF
TGCAGTGCACCTGACAGGGCGCGCATAAATGAGCAGTTCTTC
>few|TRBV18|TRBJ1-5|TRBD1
CASSLSTGASNQPQHF
TGTGCCAGCTCACTATCTACAGGGGCTTCCAATCAGCCCCAGCATTTT
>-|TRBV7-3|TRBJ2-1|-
CASSLTGVTQETQFF
TGTGCCAGCAGCTTAACTGGGGTTACCCAAGAGACCCAGTTCTTC
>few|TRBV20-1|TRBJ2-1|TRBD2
CSARDYAGGRVNEQFF
TGCAGTGCTAGAGATTATGCGGGAGGGCGGGTCAATGAGCAGTTCTTC
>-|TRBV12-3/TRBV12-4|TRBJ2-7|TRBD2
CASTTGPSGGESYNEQYF
TGTGCCAGCACCACCGGGCCTAGCGGGGGGGAATCCTACAATGAGCAGTACTTC
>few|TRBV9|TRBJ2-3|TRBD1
CASSVEGTGDTQYF
TGTGCCAGCAGCGTAGAGGGGACAGGAGATACGCAGTATTTT
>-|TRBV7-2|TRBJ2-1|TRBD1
CASSLGTGLNDDNEQFF
TGTGCCAGCAGCTTAGGGACAGGGTTGAACGATGACAATGAGCAGTTCTTC
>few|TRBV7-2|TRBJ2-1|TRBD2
CASRPSPLAGFNEQFF
TGTGCCAGCAGGCCGAGCCCCCTAGCGGGATTCAATGAGCAGTTCTTC
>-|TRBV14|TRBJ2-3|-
CASSPILGRSVDTQYF
TGTGCCAGCAGCCCCATCCTGGGACGTAGCGTGGATACGCAGTATTTT
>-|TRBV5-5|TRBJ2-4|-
CASSGWGKNIQYF
TGTGCCAGCAGCGGCTGGGGGAAAAACATTCAGTACTTC
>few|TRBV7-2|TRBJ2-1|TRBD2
CASSFQRGGGNEQFF
TGTGCCAGCAGCTTTCAGCGGGGTGGGGGAAATGAGCAGTTCTTC
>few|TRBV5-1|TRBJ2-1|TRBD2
CASSSNRGGSSYNEQFF
TGCGCCAGCAGCTCCAATCGGGGGGGGAGCTCCTACAATGAGCAGTTCTTC
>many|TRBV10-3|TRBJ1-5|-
CAIRPGVDQPQHF
TGTGCCATCAGGCCGGGAGTCGATCAGCCCCAGCATTTT
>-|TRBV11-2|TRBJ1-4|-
CASSLSPGTEKLFF
TGTGCCAGCAGCTTATCCCCCGGGACAGAAAAACTGTTTTTT
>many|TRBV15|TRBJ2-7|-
CATSRDTAYEQYF
TGTGCCACCAGCAGAGACACGGCCTACGAGCAGTACTTC
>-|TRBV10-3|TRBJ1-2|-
CAISESNGRPQGYTF
TGTGCCATCAGTGAGTCGAATGGCCGCCCGCAAGGCTACACCTTC
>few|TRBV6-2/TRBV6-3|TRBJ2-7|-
CASSYGIHEQYF
TGTGCCAGCAGTTACGGTATCCACGAGCAGTACTTC
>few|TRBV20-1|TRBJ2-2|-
CSARAGSTNTGELFF
TGCAGTGCTAGAGCGGGGTCCACGAACACCGGGGAGCTGTTTTTT
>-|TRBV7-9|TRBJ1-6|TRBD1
CASSLGTGFNSPLHF
TGTGCCAGCAGCTTGGGGACAGGGTTTAATTCACCCCTCCACTTT
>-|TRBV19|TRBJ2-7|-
CASTGTSSEQYF
TGTGCCAGTACTGGCACCAGTAGCGAGCAGTACTTC
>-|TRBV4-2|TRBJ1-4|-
CASSPHGGAGNEKLFF
TGTGCCAGCAGCCCCCATGGGGGGGCGGGAAATGAAAAACTGTTTTTT
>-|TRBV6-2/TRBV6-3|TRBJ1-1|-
CASRREFQGKEVGAFF
TGTGCCAGCAGACGAGAGTTTCAGGGGAAGGAGGTTGGAGCTTTCTTT
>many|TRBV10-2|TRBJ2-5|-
CASSEFGETQYF
TGCGCCAGCAGTGAGTTCGGAGAGACCCAGTACTTC
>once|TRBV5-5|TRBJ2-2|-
CASGAAVGNTGELFF
TGTGCCAGCGGCGCGGCAGTGGGGAACACCGGGGAGCTGTTTTTT
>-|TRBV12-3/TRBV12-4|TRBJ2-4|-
CASSLIPGDIQYF
TGTGCCAGCAGTTTAATACCGGGGGACATTCAGTACTTC
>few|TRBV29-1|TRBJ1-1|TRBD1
CSVRGLREGANTEAFF
TGCAGCGTTCGAGGCCTACGAGAGGGGGCGAACACTGAAGCTTTCTTT
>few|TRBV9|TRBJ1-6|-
CASSVASGSPLHF
TGTGCCAGCAGCGTAGCCAGTGGCTCACCCCTCCACTTT
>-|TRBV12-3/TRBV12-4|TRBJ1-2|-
CASTPTQGAAGYTF
TGTGCCAGCACCCCGACCCAGGGAGCGGCTGGCTACACCTTC
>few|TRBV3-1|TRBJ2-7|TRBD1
CASSQGWDSREQYF
TGTGCCAGCAGCCAGGGGTGGGACAGCCGGGAGCAGTACTTC
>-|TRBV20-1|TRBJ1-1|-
CSASSPGIGAFF
TGCAGTGCTTCGTCCCCAGGGATTGGAGCTTTCTTT
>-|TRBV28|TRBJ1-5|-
CASRPGTDSNQPQHF
TGTGCCAGCAGGCCCGGGACCGACAGCAATCAGCCCCAGCATTTT
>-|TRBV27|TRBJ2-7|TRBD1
CASTPTGGDEQYF
TGTGCCAGCACCCCGACAGGGGGAGACGAGCAGTACTTC
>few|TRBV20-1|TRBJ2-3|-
CSHIYGTDTQYF
TGCAGTCATATCTATGGGACAGATACGCAGTATTTT
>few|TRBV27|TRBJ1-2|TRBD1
CASSGGDRVDGYTF
TGTGCCAGCAGTGGTGGCGACAGGGTGGATGGCTACACCTTC
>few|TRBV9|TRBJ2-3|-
CASSVDEDTQYF
TGTGCCAGCAGCGTAGATGAAGATACGCAGTATTTT
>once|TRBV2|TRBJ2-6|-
CASLRNRDANSGANVLTF
TGTGCCAGCCTAAGGAATCGGGACGCCAACTCTGGGGCCAACGTCCTGACTTTC
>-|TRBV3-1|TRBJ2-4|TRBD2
CASSPQSGGDPYHIQYF
TGTGCCAGCAGCCCCCAAAGCGGGGGGGACCCCTACCACATTCAGTACTTC
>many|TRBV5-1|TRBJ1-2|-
CASSAGRNYGYTF
TGCGCCAGCAGCGCCGGACGTAACTATGGCTACACCTTC
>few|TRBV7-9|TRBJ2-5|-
CASSLAGLVGETQYF
TGTGCCAGCAGCTTAGCCGGGTTGGTTGGAGAGACCCAGTACTTC
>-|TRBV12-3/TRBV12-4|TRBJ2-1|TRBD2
CASRRGLAHEQFF
TGTGCCAGCAGACGAGGACTAGCCCATGAGCAGTTCTTC
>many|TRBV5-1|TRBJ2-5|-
CASSLLGQHQETQYF
TGCGCCAGCAGCCTCCTAGGGCAGCACCAAGAGACCCAGTACTTC
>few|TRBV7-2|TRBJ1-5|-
CAGSLGVMGHQPQHF
TGTGCCGGCAGCTTAGGGGTGATGGGGCATCAGCCCCAGCATTTT
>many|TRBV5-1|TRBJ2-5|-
CASSLGTGTQYF
TGTGCCAGCAGCTTAGGCACGGGTACCCAGTACTTC
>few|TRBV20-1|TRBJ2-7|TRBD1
CSATYVGGDFSYEQYF
TGCAGTGCTACCTATGTAGGGGGCGATTTCTCCTACGAGCAGTACTTC